This paragraph covers one TCR beta chain sequence. Its antigen is still unknown. This specimen comes from a study of cytomegalovirus exposure and HLA in healthy donors. Study-wide results and limits: Cytomegalovirus status was reportedly diagnosed by the classifier with high specificity and sensitivity. Later on, an analysis showed TCR association rates differing by HLA locus, with DRB1 the most and HLA-C the fewest. Presence/absence results assume similar sequencing depth per donor, which may not hold.

Vbeta (60) and Jbeta (13) primers were used in the PCR. Generated by immunoSEQ multiplex PCR, the TCRdb table keeps only in-frame clones and is missing some. The sample yields about 160,000 clones, roughly 85% seen once. The clonotype comes from a boy younger than 10 in good health and CMV-seronegative. The sample consisted of PBMCs.

The CDR3 reads CASTGGGVNEKLFF. Written as DNA, the CDR3 is TGTGCCAGCACGGGAGGGGGGGTTAATGAAAAACTGTTTTTT. This rearrangement joins TRBV28 to TRBJ1-4, with a weak D call TRBD1 (6 bases). V lost 7 bases and J 4 bases, leaving 13 bases between the germline ends. From germline, CDR1 is MDHEN and CDR2 SYDVKM. The length of the CDR3 is 14 residues.